These 20 T cell receptor beta chains were all obtained from the same sample, sequenced in a study of chemoradiotherapy in HPV16-positive cancers. Profiling relied on immunoSEQ multiplex PCR, and the TCRdb table lists in-frame clones only, not all of them. The sample has approximately 2,500 clones; over 75% are singletons. The material was tumor tissue, obtained from a patient who underwent chemoradiotherapy. Every receptor here comes from a human donor with HPV-associated anogenital cancer.

The genes are TRBV14 and TRBJ2-2, with a possible D match to TRBD1 (7 bases). Germline V gene lookup returns CDR1 SGHDN and CDR2 FVKESK. CDR3 length: 15 residues. V lost 4 bases and J lost 3, with 12 bases in between. CDR3 bases: TGTGCCAGCAGCCTCAGGGGGGTGTACACCGGGGAGCTGTTTTTT. Protein product: CASSLRGVYTGELFF.

V is TRBV18 and J is TRBJ1-3; D is ambiguous. Germline CDR1 and CDR2: KGHSH and LQKENI. There are 11 residues in the CDR3. The V gene lost 6 bases and the J gene lost 6 bases, with 6 bases spanning the gap. In DNA, the CDR3 is TGTGCCAGCTCGGCTTTAAACACCATATATTTT. This sequence encodes CASSALNTIYF.

Only a few counts were recorded for this clone. The chain links TRBV7-9 to TRBJ2-5; maybe TRBD1 (5 bases). CDR3 length equals 15 residues. V was shortened by 2 bases and J by 4 bases, with 14 bases between the two germline ends. Germline V gene sequence: CDR1 SEHNR, CDR2 FQNEAQ (reference sequence). CDR3 in DNA: TGTGCCAGCAGCTTAATGCAGGGTGTTCTAGAGACCCAGTACTTC. Translation: CASSLMQGVLETQYF.

The J gene is TRBJ2-3, the V gene TRBV6-4; 11 nucleotides line up with TRBD2. In germline, CDR1 is MRHNA, CDR2 SNTAGT. This CDR3 comprises 15 residues. J lost 5 bases, V lost 5 bases, and 6 bases had no gene match. This CDR3 reads CASSLLAGAGDTQYF. CDR3 bases: TGTGCCAGCAGTTTACTAGCGGGGGCCGGAGATACGCAGTATTTT.

The V call is TRBV10-3, the J call TRBJ1-1, with 8 positions matching TRBD1. There are 14 residues in the CDR3. Trimming removed 7 bases from V and 0 bases from J; junction bases left unmatched: 4. The germline V gene has CDR1 ENHRY and CDR2 SYGVKD. CDR3 nucleotides: TGTGCCATCACCAAGACAGGGGTGAACACTGAAGCTTTCTTT. Translated, it gives CAITKTGVNTEAFF.

This clone has more than one count but fewer than ten. The chain recombines TRBV4-2 with TRBJ2-3, with 10 bases fitting TRBD2. From germline, CDR1 is LGHNA and CDR2 YNFKEQ. The CDR3 runs to 16 residues. The V gene end was trimmed by 4 bases and the J gene end by 6 bases; junction bases not matched to a gene: 10. CDR3 sequence reads: CASSPSTAGGLDTQYF. The CDR3 DNA reads as TGTGCCAGCAGCCCTAGTACAGCGGGGGGGCTGGATACGCAGTATTTT.

The CDR3 region is CASSSSGVRPYNSPLHF. The DNA for the CDR3 is TGTGCCAGCAGTTCCTCAGGGGTTCGGCCCTATAATTCACCCCTCCACTTT. This chain connects TRBV27 to TRBJ1-6; TRBD1 is a possible D gene (6 bases). The CDR3 contains 17 residues. Germline V lookup: CDR1 MNHEY, CDR2 SMNVEV (reference sequence). The V end was cut by 4 bases, the J end by 2 bases, with 15 bases between.

The V and J genes are TRBV7-2 and TRBJ2-7; the D gene is possibly TRBD1 (5 bases). Trimming pared 5 bases from V and 2 bases from J, leaving 13 bases between. CDR1 SGHTA and CDR2 FQGNSA come from the germline V gene. This CDR3 is built from 14 residues. The CDR3 spells CASSHRTRAYEQYF. The CDR3 DNA reads as TGTGCCAGCAGCCACAGGACGAGAGCCTACGAGCAGTACTTC.

This chain connects TRBV11-2 to TRBJ2-5, with D perhaps matching TRBD2 (5 bases). V lost 2 bases, J lost 1 base, and 14 bases lay in between. Germline CDR1 is SGHAT and CDR2 is FQNNGV. The CDR3 runs to 16 residues. In nucleotides, the CDR3 is TGTGCCAGCAGCTTAAACCCGGCGGGCACCCAAGAGACCCAGTACTTC. This encodes CASSLNPAGTQETQYF.

The chain carries TRBV5-1 and TRBJ2-3; 9 nucleotides align to TRBD1. V shed 0 bases and J 3 bases; nucleotides not matched to a gene: 5. The germline V gene encodes CDR1 SGHRS and CDR2 YFSETQ. CDR3 length equals 16 residues. CDR3 nucleotide sequence: TGCGCCAGCAGCTTGGGCGGACAGGGGTGGACAGATACGCAGTATTTT. Its translation: CASSLGGQGWTDTQYF.

This chain joins TRBV27 and TRBJ2-2, with D perhaps TRBD2 (6 bases). V lost 3 bases and J 7 bases, leaving 18 bases between the germline ends. The germline CDR1 and CDR2 sequences are MNHEY and SMNVEV (reference sequence). The CDR3 runs to 16 residues. CDR3 DNA: TGTGCCAGCAGTTTTTATCCCCCCGGGGAGGACGGGGAGCTGTTTTTT. It specifies CASSFYPPGEDGELFF.

The chain carries TRBV30 and TRBJ2-1, with D tentatively TRBD2 (6 bases). With 0 bases removed from V and 0 bases from J, the gap between germline ends came to 12 bases. The CDR3 consists of 16 residues. Germline V gene data show CDR1 as GTSNPN and CDR2 as SVGIG (reference sequence). The CDR3 coding sequence is TGTGCCTGGAGTGTAATGCCAGCGGGCTCCTACAATGAGCAGTTCTTC. Encoded protein: CAWSVMPAGSYNEQFF.

The V and J genes are TRBV2 and TRBJ2-2; 10 nucleotides match TRBD1. Germline lookup yields CDR1 SNHLY and CDR2 FYNNEI. J was trimmed by 5 bases and V by 6 bases; bases with no gene match: 6. This CDR3 is built from 15 residues. CDR3 amino acids: CASSGDRGVTGELFF. The CDR3 DNA reads as TGTGCCAGCAGCGGGGACAGGGGAGTTACCGGGGAGCTGTTTTTT.

The chain combines TRBV7-9 with TRBJ2-2; TRBD2 matches at 7 bases. CDR1 SEHNR and CDR2 FQNEAQ come from the germline V gene (reference sequence). The junction had 8 bases not matched to a gene; V was cut back by 4 bases and J by 6 bases. This CDR3 has 15 residues. CDR3: CASSYKAGASGELFF. DNA of the CDR3: TGTGCCAGCAGCTACAAGGCGGGAGCATCCGGGGAGCTGTTTTTT. Looking up the rest from reference TRBV7-9 and TRBJ2-2 gives the full variable domain: DTGVSQNPRHKITKRGQNVTFRCDPISEHNRLYWYRQTLGQGPEFLTYFQNEAQLEKSRLLSDRFSAERPKGSFSTLEIQRTEQGDSAMYLCASSYKAGASGELFFGEGSRLTVL.

V is TRBV7-2 and J is TRBJ1-2, with D perhaps TRBD1 (6 bases). Germline V CDR1 and CDR2: SGHTA, FQGNSA. Trimming stripped 1 base from V and 5 bases from J, with 11 bases between. The CDR3 contains 14 residues. The CDR3 nucleotides are TGTGCCAGCAGCTTAGGGACAGTCGGGTATGGCTACACCTTC. Its translation is CASSLGTVGYGYTF.

This chain uses TRBV27 with TRBJ2-7, with TRBD2 matching over 11 bases. CDR3 length equals 16 residues. Germline V gene lookup returns CDR1 MNHEY and CDR2 SMNVEV (reference sequence). V dropped 3 bases and J dropped 3; count of bases not matched to a gene: 7. The CDR3 DNA is TGTGCCAGCAGTTTTTCTCCGACTAGCGGGATCTACGAGCAGTACTTC. Protein sequence: CASSFSPTSGIYEQYF.

In this sample, this clone turned up a few times. The rearrangement joins TRBV7-2 to TRBJ2-7; 9 nucleotides align to TRBD1. With 5 bases clipped from V and 7 bases from J, the junction kept 9 bases outside the gene matches. This CDR3 spans 14 amino acids. Germline V lookup: CDR1 SGHTA, CDR2 FQGNSA. In nucleotides, the CDR3 is TGTGCCAGCAGCGCCGACAGGGGGTGGGGGGAGCAGTACGTC. This gives the protein CASSADRGWGEQYV.

The chain is built from TRBV9 and TRBJ2-7; 9 bases agree with TRBD2. This CDR3 comprises 17 residues. The ends lost 3 bases at V and 3 bases at J; junction bases unmatched: 13. Germline V gene lookup returns CDR1 SGDLS and CDR2 YYNGEE. The CDR3 is CASSGGGRTSEIYEQYF. For the CDR3, the DNA is TGTGCCAGCAGCGGGGGGGGGAGGACTAGCGAAATCTACGAGCAGTACTTC.

The V gene is TRBV6-1, the J gene TRBJ2-5; either TRBD1 or TRBD2 may supply D (5 bases each). The CDR3 loop spans 13 amino acids. Germline CDR1 is MNHNS and CDR2 is SASEGT. Trimming took 5 bases from V and 4 from J, leaving 11 bases between them. The chain's CDR3 is CASSFSGTETQYF. The CDR3 DNA reads TGTGCCAGCAGTTTTTCCGGGACAGAGACCCAGTACTTC.

This clone turned up a few times. The chain combines TRBV7-9 with TRBJ2-2; no clear D. This CDR3 comprises 13 residues. Trimming left V 4 bases short and J 4 bases short, with 7 bases between. Germline CDR1 is SEHNR and CDR2 is FQNEAQ (reference sequence). The CDR3 is CASSWVSTGELFF. The DNA for the CDR3 is TGTGCCAGCAGCTGGGTGAGCACCGGGGAGCTGTTTTTT.